This TCR beta chain was profiled in a study of response to subunit inactivated influenza vaccine. Germline-derived CDR1 and CDR2 are SGHVS and FNYEAQ. The CDR3 is 15 amino acids. The V end was cut by 5 bases, the J end by 6 bases, with 20 bases between. TCRdb passed the RT-PCR reads through MiXCR, listing each CDR3 protein once. This table has some 300,000 distinct CDR3 sequences, around 22% appearing once. This chain uses TRBV7-6 with TRBJ2-7, with D maybe TRBD2 (6 bases). The starting material was PBMCs from blood, obtained 21 months after vaccination. This receptor was taken from a man aged 45 to 75 who received an inactivated influenza vaccine. CDR3 sequence reads: CASSPGARGLSEQYF. The CDR3 DNA reads TGTGCCAGCAGCCCTGGGGCTCGAGGACTATCCGAGCAGTACTTC.